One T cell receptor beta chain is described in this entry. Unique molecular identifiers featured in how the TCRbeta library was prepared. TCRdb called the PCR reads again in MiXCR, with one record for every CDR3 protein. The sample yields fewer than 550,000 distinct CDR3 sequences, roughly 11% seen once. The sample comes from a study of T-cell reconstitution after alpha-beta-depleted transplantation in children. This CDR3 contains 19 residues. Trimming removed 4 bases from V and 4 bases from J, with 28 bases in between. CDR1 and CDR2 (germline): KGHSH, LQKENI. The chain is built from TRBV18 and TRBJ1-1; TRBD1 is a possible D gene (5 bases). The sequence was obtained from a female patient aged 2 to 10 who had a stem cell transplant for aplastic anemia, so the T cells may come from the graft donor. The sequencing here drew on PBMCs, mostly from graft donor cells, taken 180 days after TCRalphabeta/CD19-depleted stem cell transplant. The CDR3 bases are TGTGCCAGCTCACAAACCCGGGGAGGACTTGTTGGCGGGGGCACTGAAGCTTTCTTT. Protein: CASSQTRGGLVGGGTEAFF. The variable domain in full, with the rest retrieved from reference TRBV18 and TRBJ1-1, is NAGVMQNPRHLVRRRGQEARLRCSPMKGHSHVYWYRQLPEEGLKFMVYLQKENIIDESGMPKERFSAEFPKEGPSILRIQQVVRGDSAAYFCASSQTRGGLVGGGTEAFFGQGTRLTVV.